The rows below give T cell receptor beta chains drawn from one sample of a study of T cell repertoires in cytomegalovirus infection. No cognate antigen is known for these TCRs. TCRdb reanalysed the reads using MiXCR and keeps one entry per CDR3 protein. Of around 900,000 distinct CDR3 sequences in the sample, approximately 33% were seen once. The sample in question was cultured CD8+ T cells from PBMCs, obtained from culture after CMV antigen stimulation. Receptors were obtained from a human donor in good health (CMV status not recorded). Some clones in this sample may be carry-over from other donors' samples. Both conserved end residues are part of each CDR3. A D gene is named only where the DNA matches it firmly.

CDR3aa	v_gene	d_gene	j_gene
CASSQDPPSNSYNEQFF	TRBV4-3	NA	TRBJ2-1
CATSRGGGGFEQYF	TRBV15	TRBD2	TRBJ2-7
CASSHLPGLAGVDTQYF	TRBV19	TRBD2	TRBJ2-3
CASSSWTDKAFF	TRBV6-2/TRBV6-3	NA	TRBJ1-1
CASSPQASGGAYEQYF	TRBV4-2	TRBD2	TRBJ2-7
CASSQEAANQPQHF	TRBV4-1	NA	TRBJ1-5
CASSFLGSGTGELFF	TRBV7-6	NA	TRBJ2-2
CASSQVSGPGETQYF	TRBV14	NA	TRBJ2-5
CASSVKGNEQFF	TRBV11-2	NA	TRBJ2-1
CASSLWEMNTEAFF	TRBV7-8	NA	TRBJ1-1
CASSLDNLVYNSPLHF	TRBV7-2	NA	TRBJ1-6
CASGDVRNEQFF	TRBV6-5	NA	TRBJ2-1
CASSDTGTDTQYF	TRBV6-1	NA	TRBJ2-3
CASNPGLGQPQHF	TRBV19	NA	TRBJ1-5
CAISRLAANTGELFF	TRBV10-3	TRBD2	TRBJ2-2
CASSYLLTDTQYF	TRBV6-5	NA	TRBJ2-3
CASSRLWDQETQYF	TRBV27	NA	TRBJ2-5
CSSSLLPNEKLFF	TRBV5-1	NA	TRBJ1-4
CASSFRLAGTDTQYF	TRBV12-3/TRBV12-4	TRBD2	TRBJ2-3
CASIMGGGLYNEQFF	TRBV7-8	NA	TRBJ2-1
CASSYDETDTGELFF	TRBV6-5	NA	TRBJ2-2
CASSPATGGVFSYEQYF	TRBV7-8	TRBD1	TRBJ2-7
CASSLARGLNTEAFF	TRBV7-8	TRBD1	TRBJ1-1
CASSPDQSSGANVLTF	TRBV7-9	NA	TRBJ2-6
CAISEIWTGKSYEQYF	TRBV10-3	TRBD1	TRBJ2-7
CASSQAYQILSHNEQFF	TRBV4-1	NA	TRBJ2-1
CASSVAKKDEQFF	TRBV9	NA	TRBJ2-1
CSARDLAGMDYTF	TRBV20-1	NA	TRBJ1-2
CASSPGTTRETQYF	TRBV12-3/TRBV12-4	TRBD2	TRBJ2-5
CASSLVMGGQQETQYF	TRBV5-6	NA	TRBJ2-5
CASSHLGGGRNSPLHF	TRBV4-3	NA	TRBJ1-6
CASSLGPEQFF	TRBV7-9	NA	TRBJ2-1
CASSQPGPQETQYF	TRBV27	NA	TRBJ2-5
CASSFGTSGTDTQYF	TRBV12-3/TRBV12-4	TRBD2	TRBJ2-3
CASSRTGGKGGELFF	TRBV5-4	TRBD1	TRBJ2-2
CASSLRGGGQGYATYEQYF	TRBV7-8	TRBD1	TRBJ2-7
CASSLAGGLAGDTQYF	TRBV7-6	TRBD2	TRBJ2-3
CASSLDGTGVFETQFF	TRBV7-8	TRBD1	NA
CASSPGQGASFEQYF	TRBV7-9	TRBD1	TRBJ2-7
CASSQTFSSYEQYF	TRBV4-3	NA	TRBJ2-7
CASRGSLNYGYTF	TRBV6-5	NA	TRBJ1-2
CASSQDSGRLGYNEQFF	TRBV4-2	NA	TRBJ2-1